What follows is one TCR beta chain and its context. These data originate in a study of control samples from healthy donors and cancer patients. The germline V and J ends were trimmed by 1 base and 2 bases, with 14 bases remaining between them. Germline CDR1 is GTSNPN and CDR2 is SVGIG (reference sequence). The length of the CDR3 is 15 residues. Generated by immunoSEQ multiplex PCR, the TCRdb table keeps only in-frame clones and is missing some. The sample includes about 100,000 clones, roughly 87% of them seen just once. The sample was blood. The chain uses TRBV30 and TRBJ2-5, with D possibly being TRBD1 (5 bases). The TCR originated in a woman aged 50 to 60 in good health. CDR3 in DNA: TGTGCCTGGAGTGAGGTTAGGGGTGTACAAGAGACCCAGTACTTC. Its protein product is CAWSEVRGVQETQYF.